Presented here are 21 T cell receptor beta chains from one specimen sequenced in a study of T cell repertoires in aging, cancer and after chemotherapy. Rearranged V-D-J TRB sequences were amplified with a mixed TRB-A/B primer pool. In TCRdb, the multiplex PCR reads were re-called with MiXCR into one record per CDR3 protein. Among 6,000 to 6,500 distinct CDR3 sequences, around 29% were seen once, and the ten largest hold approximately 30%. TCR beta rearrangements were amplified from peripheral blood genomic DNA. Sequencing was done on a sample of blood. These receptors were collected from a human donor with a blood cancer.

V is TRBV24-1 and J is TRBJ1-2; D is uncertain. The CDR3 contains 14 residues. Germline V CDR1 and CDR2: KGHDR, SFDVKD. Trimming removed 3 bases from V and 5 bases from J, with 12 bases in between. CDR3 loop: CATSDPGRAYGYTF. In DNA form, the CDR3 reads TGTGCCACCAGTGATCCGGGCAGAGCTTATGGCTACACCTTC.

V gene TRBV6-6 combines with J gene TRBJ1-2; D gene uncertain. This CDR3 region has 15 residues. Trimming removed 1 base from V and 7 bases from J, with 16 bases in between. In germline, CDR1 is MNHNY, CDR2 SVGAGI (reference sequence). The CDR3 nucleotides are TGTGCCAGCAGTTACTTGGAACGCAGGAGGGCTGGCTACACCTTC. Translation: CASSYLERRRAGYTF.

This clonotype was detected a few times. V is TRBV27 and J is TRBJ2-7; TRBD2 might be the D (5 bases). Trimming pared 3 bases from V and 0 bases from J, leaving 9 bases between. The V gene's germline CDR1 is MNHEY and CDR2 SMNVEV (reference sequence). The CDR3 has 14 residues. This chain's CDR3 is CASSLAGPSYEQYF. The DNA of the CDR3 is TGTGCCAGCAGTTTGGCGGGTCCCTCCTACGAGCAGTACTTC.

The chain couples TRBV28 to TRBJ1-1; D unclear. The length of the CDR3 is 14 residues. Germline V gene sequence: CDR1 MDHEN, CDR2 SYDVKM. The germline V and J ends were trimmed by 3 bases and 0 bases, with 8 bases remaining between them. The CDR3 is CASSFLELNTEAFF. The CDR3 coding sequence is TGTGCCAGCAGTTTCCTCGAGTTGAACACTGAAGCTTTCTTT. The full variable domain, its missing parts supplied by reference TRBV28 and TRBJ1-1, is DVKVTQSSRYLVKRTGEKVFLECVQDMDHENMFWYRQDPGLGLRLIYFSYDVKMKEKGDIPEGYSVSREKKERFSLILESASTNQTSMYLCASSFLELNTEAFFGQGTRLTVV.

The chain links TRBV5-6 to TRBJ1-2, with D uncertain. Germline-derived CDR1 and CDR2 are SGHDT and YYEEEE. CDR3 length: 13 residues. V gave up 4 bases and J gave up 4 bases, with 11 bases separating them. The CDR3 protein is CASSPRGFYGYTF. In DNA form, the CDR3 reads TGTGCCAGCAGCCCACGGGGATTCTATGGCTACACCTTC.

By frequency in the sample, this clonotype is medium-sized. CDR3 sequence (DNA): TGCAGCGTTGCGACTAGTAGCTCCTACGAGCAGTACTTC. It yields the protein CSVATSSSYEQYF. V is TRBV29-1 and J is TRBJ2-7; D is possibly TRBD2 (6 bases). Germline V gene data show CDR1 as SQVTM and CDR2 as ANQGSEA. V lost 4 bases to trimming and J lost 0 bases, with 10 bases between them. The CDR3 totals 13 residues.

The chain has TRBV19 and TRBJ2-2, with no clear D. Germline V CDR1 and CDR2: LNHDA, SQIVND (reference sequence). V was trimmed by 7 bases and J by 5 bases, leaving 11 bases between them. This CDR3 comprises 13 residues. The CDR3 DNA reads TGTGCCAGTAAGGATAGAGGAACCGGGGAGCTGTTTTTT. It is translated as CASKDRGTGELFF.

Only a few counts were recorded for this clonotype. J is TRBJ1-3 and V is TRBV19; a possible D gene is TRBD1 (6 bases). V gave up 1 base and J gave up 1 base, with 8 bases separating them. The CDR3 has 15 residues. Germline CDR1 and CDR2: LNHDA and SQIVND (reference sequence). CDR3 in amino acids: CASSIGGTSGNTIYF. The DNA for the CDR3 is TGTGCCAGTAGTATAGGGGGGACATCTGGAAACACCATATATTTT.

This clonotype was counted between two and nine times. In DNA form, the CDR3 reads TGTGCCAGCAGTAGCCGAAATCCCTACAATGAGCAGTTCTTC. Translation: CASSSRNPYNEQFF. The rearrangement links TRBV2 to TRBJ2-1, with unresolved D. Germline V lookup: CDR1 SNHLY, CDR2 FYNNEI. The CDR3 sequence is 14 residues long. The V end was cut by 5 bases, the J end by 2 bases, with 10 bases between.

The genes are TRBV20-1 and TRBJ2-5; TRBD2 agrees at 11 bases. The length of the CDR3 is 13 residues. Unmatched junction bases numbered 6, after V lost 6 bases and J lost 6 bases. Germline lookup yields CDR1 DFQATT and CDR2 SNEGSKA (reference sequence). CDR3 in amino acids: CSAPTSGGKTQYF. The CDR3 DNA reads TGCAGTGCCCCCACTAGCGGGGGAAAGACCCAGTACTTC.

This clonotype has just one count. As DNA, the CDR3 is TGCGCCAGCAGCCAAGGCGGGGGCACCTCATTGCGGGCTTTCTTT. Protein sequence: CASSQGGGTSLRAFF. This chain connects TRBV4-3 to TRBJ1-1; TRBD1 is a possible D gene (6 bases). V was clipped by 1 base and J by 11 bases, with 20 bases between them. The CDR3 contains 15 residues. In germline, CDR1 is LGHNA, CDR2 YSLEER.

This clonotype was counted only a few times. This chain uses TRBV6-2 or TRBV6-3 with TRBJ1-6, with unresolved D. CDR3 length: 12 residues. CDR1 and CDR2 (germline): MNHEY, SVGEGT. V lost 10 bases and J 8 bases, leaving 12 bases between the germline ends. The CDR3 is CATTDSDSPLHF. The DNA for the CDR3 is TGTGCCACCACGGACTCGGATTCACCCCTCCACTTT.

A few counts support this clonotype. This rearrangement joins TRBV10-3 to TRBJ2-7; D is ambiguous. The CDR3 has 16 amino acids. V was cut by 0 bases and J by 2 bases, with 14 bases left in between. Germline CDR1 and CDR2: ENHRY and SYGVKD. CDR3 sequence (DNA): TGTGCCATCAGTGAGTCTGAAAGACCGCGACCCTACGAGCAGTACTTC. Translating gives CAISESERPRPYEQYF.

This clonotype ranks as medium-sized. The chain recombines TRBV11-3 with TRBJ2-5, with a weak D call TRBD1 (6 bases). Looked up from germline, CDR1 is SGHNT and CDR2 is YENEEA. V was clipped by 3 bases and J by 3 bases, with 14 bases between them. The CDR3 is 15 residues long. CDR3 in DNA: TGTGCCAGCAGCTTCATACGGACAGCAAAAGAGACCCAGTACTTC. It is translated as CASSFIRTAKETQYF.

This sequence joins TRBV29-1 and TRBJ2-2, with D maybe TRBD1 (5 bases). This CDR3 region has 18 residues. Deletions cut 0 bases from V and 3 bases from J, with 20 bases between. The germline V gene has CDR1 SQVTM and CDR2 ANQGSEA. CDR3 residues: CSVEDRQPYPTYTGELFF. Written as DNA, the CDR3 is TGCAGCGTTGAAGATCGACAGCCCTACCCAACTTACACCGGGGAGCTGTTTTTT.

This clonotype was seen a handful of times. This chain joins TRBV10-3 and TRBJ2-2; D gene uncertain. Germline values: CDR1 ENHRY, CDR2 SYGVKD. CDR3 size: 12 residues. V lost 9 bases to trimming and J lost 0 bases, with 5 bases between them. CDR3: CAIGPNTGELFF. The CDR3 DNA follows: TGTGCCATTGGCCCGAACACCGGGGAGCTGTTTTTT.

The chain carries TRBV12-3 or TRBV12-4 and TRBJ2-1; 11 bases match TRBD2. CDR3 length equals 16 residues. V lost 5 bases and J lost 7; bases outside the gene matches: 10. The CDR3 reads CASSRATSGVTNEQFF. The CDR3 nucleotides are TGTGCCAGCAGTAGGGCGACTAGCGGGGTTACAAATGAGCAGTTCTTC.

This clonotype appeared a few times. V gene TRBV5-4 combines with J gene TRBJ2-3; TRBD1 matches at 7 bases. CDR1 is SGHNT, CDR2 YYREEE, per germline (reference sequence). V was pared by 1 base and J by 2 bases, with 4 bases of the junction left unmatched. The CDR3 covers 15 residues. The CDR3 DNA follows: TGTGCCAGCAGCTTGACAGGGGCACACACAGATACGCAGTATTTT. It encodes CASSLTGAHTDTQYF.

In regard to this clonotype: The junction departs from the called germline gene at one end, perhaps through a read error. The CDR3 spells CASSRMSTNENLFF. The CDR3 bases are TGTGCCAGCAGCCGGATGTCAACTAATGAAAATCTGTTTTTT. This chain connects TRBV6-9 to TRBJ1-4; D is ambiguous. The CDR3 totals 14 residues. Germline assignment: CDR1 MNHGY and CDR2 SVAAGI.

The chain links TRBV20-1 to TRBJ2-2; 8 bases are a match to TRBD1. The CDR3 is 13 residues long. Germline V gene data show CDR1 as DFQATT and CDR2 as SNEGSKA (reference sequence). V lost 8 bases to trimming and J lost 4 bases; unmatched junction nucleotides: 6. The CDR3 coding sequence is TGCAGTCCTCGGACAGGGCCCACCGGGGAGCTGTTTTTT. Protein: CSPRTGPTGELFF.

V is TRBV12-3 or TRBV12-4 and J is TRBJ2-7; D call uncertain. The V end lost 4 bases, the J end lost 6 bases, and 10 bases lay between the germline ends. The CDR3 has 12 residues. The CDR3 DNA reads TGTGCCAGCAGTTCCGGCGTAGGCGAGCAGTACTTC. This encodes CASSSGVGEQYF.